This T cell receptor (beta chain) was captured by sequencing in a study of T-cell reconstitution after alpha-beta-depleted transplantation in children. Preparation of the TCRbeta library involved a method that used unique molecular identifiers. TCRdb reprocessed the PCR reads via MiXCR and lists one record per CDR3 protein. The table includes a few hundred thousand distinct CDR3 sequences, 10% to 15% detected once. This clonotype occurred a few times. This CDR3 contains 13 residues. V gave up 5 bases and J gave up 0 bases, with 11 bases separating them. Germline V gene lookup returns CDR1 DFQATT and CDR2 SNEGSKA (reference sequence).

The TCR originated in a male patient younger than 18 who had a stem cell transplant for acute myeloid leukemia, so the T cells may come from the graft donor. The V call is TRBV20-1, the J call TRBJ2-7; possibly TRBD2 for D (6 bases). The sample consisted of PBMCs, mostly from graft donor cells, taken 360 days after TCRalphabeta/CD19-depleted stem cell transplant. The CDR3 sequence: CSAPPGVSYEQYF. CDR3 nucleotides: TGCAGTGCTCCCCCGGGGGTCTCCTACGAGCAGTACTTC.